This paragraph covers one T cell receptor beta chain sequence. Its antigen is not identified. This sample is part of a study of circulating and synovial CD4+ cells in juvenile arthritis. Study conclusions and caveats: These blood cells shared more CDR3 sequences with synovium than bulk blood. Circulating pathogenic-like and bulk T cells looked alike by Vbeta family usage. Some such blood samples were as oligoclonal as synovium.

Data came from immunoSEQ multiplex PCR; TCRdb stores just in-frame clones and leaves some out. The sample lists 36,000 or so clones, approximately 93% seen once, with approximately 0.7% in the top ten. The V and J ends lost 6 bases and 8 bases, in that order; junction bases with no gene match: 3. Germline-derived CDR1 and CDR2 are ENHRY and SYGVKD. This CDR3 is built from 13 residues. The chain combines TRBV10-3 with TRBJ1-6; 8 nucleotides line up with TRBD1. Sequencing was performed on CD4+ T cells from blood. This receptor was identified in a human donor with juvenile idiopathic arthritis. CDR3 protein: CAIRDRDDSPLHF. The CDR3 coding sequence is TGTGCCATCAGGGACAGGGACGATTCACCCCTCCACTTT.